These 24 T cell receptor beta chains were sequenced from one sample in a study of T cells after yellow fever vaccination. TCRdb fed the 5' RACE reads into MiXCR, producing one record per CDR3 protein. The sample lists around 260,000 distinct CDR3 sequences; about 5.2% were seen once. The input for sequencing was CD4+ T cells sorted from PBMCs, taken on the day of the yellow fever booster vaccination. These receptors originate from a young man who received the YFV17D yellow fever vaccine.

This clonotype was picked up many times. The chain has TRBV7-9 and TRBJ2-3; a possible D gene is TRBD1 (6 bases). Per the germline V gene, CDR1 is SEHNR and CDR2 is FQNEAQ (reference sequence). This CDR3 contains 13 residues. V lost 3 bases, J lost 4 bases, and 8 bases lay in between. The CDR3 DNA reads TGTGCCAGCAGCTTCGGACAGCCAGATACGCAGTATTTT. It is translated as CASSFGQPDTQYF.

This clonotype was seen many times. Here the CDR3 DNA reads TGTGCCAGCAGTGAACAGCAGGGGTACACTGAAGCTTTCTTT. It is translated as CASSEQQGYTEAFF. This chain uses TRBV6-1 with TRBJ1-1; D is possibly TRBD1 (6 bases). The germline V gene has CDR1 MNHNS and CDR2 SASEGT. V lost 2 bases to trimming and J lost 3 bases, with 10 bases between them. This CDR3 has 14 amino acids.

In DNA, the CDR3 is TGTGCCACCAGTGAACCTAGCGGGGGACCGCAAGAGACCCAGTACTTC. Translation gives CATSEPSGGPQETQYF. The chain is built from TRBV24-1 and TRBJ2-5; 10 nucleotides agree with TRBD2. CDR1 is KGHDR and CDR2 is SFDVKD in the germline V gene. With V trimmed by 4 bases and J by 2 bases, 6 bases remained unmatched. The CDR3 contains 16 residues.

This sequence joins TRBV6-5 and TRBJ2-3; D is undetermined. V lost 2 bases and J 6 bases, leaving 12 bases between the germline ends. Germline CDR1 and CDR2: MNHEY and SVGAGI. This CDR3 has 14 residues. CDR3 loop: CASSYQSYGDTQYF. The CDR3 nucleotides read TGTGCCAGCAGTTACCAGAGTTACGGGGATACGCAGTATTTT.

The chain is built from TRBV19 and TRBJ1-1, with D hard to call. Looked up from germline, CDR1 is LNHDA and CDR2 is SQIVND (reference sequence). The V end lost 0 bases, the J end lost 4 bases, and 12 bases lay between the germline ends. The CDR3 has 15 residues. In DNA, the CDR3 is TGTGCCAGTAGTATAGATCCAGCCTTAGGCACTGAAGCTTTCTTT. Amino acid sequence: CASSIDPALGTEAFF.

This clonotype was found once. The junction does not match germline at one end; this may be a read error. The chain employs TRBV5-1 and TRBJ2-5; 7 bases align to TRBD2. Germline loops: CDR1 SGHRS, CDR2 YFSETQ. This CDR3 spans 15 amino acids. CDR3: CASSTYRDYQETQNF. DNA of the CDR3: TGCGCCAGCAGCACTTACCGGGACTACCAAGAGACCCAGAACTTC. Filled out from reference TRBV5-1 and TRBJ2-5, the complete variable domain reads KAGVTQTPRYLIKTRGQQVTLSCSPISGHRSVSWYQQTPGQGLQFLFEYFSETQRNKGNFPGRFSGRQFSNSRSEMNVSTLELGDSALYLCASSTYRDYQETQNFGPGTRLLVL.

The chain recombines TRBV7-2 with TRBJ1-1, with 7 positions matching TRBD1. This CDR3 is built from 14 residues. V gave up 4 bases and J gave up 2 bases; unmatched junction bases: 4. CDR1 is SGHTA and CDR2 is FQGNSA in the germline V gene. The CDR3 bases are TGTGCCAGCAGCTGGAACAGGGGTAACACTGAAGCTTTCTTT. Residues: CASSWNRGNTEAFF.

This clonotype was detected only a few times. V usage is TRBV18 and J usage is TRBJ2-3; the match to TRBD1 covers 7 bases. Trimming at V came to 0 bases and at J to 9 bases, leaving 3 bases not matched to a gene. Per germline, CDR1 KGHSH and CDR2 LQKENI. This CDR3 comprises 13 residues. CDR3 in amino acids: CASSPPDRVTQYF. In DNA form, the CDR3 reads TGTGCCAGCTCACCACCCGACAGGGTGACGCAGTATTTT.

This clonotype has only a few counts. This chain uses TRBV7-3 with TRBJ2-2; D not resolved. The ends were cut back, 4 bases at V and 7 bases at J, with 10 bases in the middle. The length of the CDR3 is 13 residues. Germline V gene data show CDR1 as SGHTA and CDR2 as FQGTGA. CDR3 in amino acids: CASSSDVSGELFF. The CDR3 nucleotides read TGTGCCAGCAGCTCGGACGTTAGCGGGGAGCTGTTTTTT.

The V call is TRBV11-2, the J call TRBJ2-7; TRBD2 is a possible D gene (5 bases). The germline gives CDR1 SGHAT, CDR2 FQNNGV. The CDR3 contains 12 residues. V lost 7 bases to trimming and J lost 7 bases, with 14 bases between them. The CDR3 DNA follows: TGTGCCAGCAACTTCGGGGTGGGAGAGCAGTACTTC. This gives the protein CASNFGVGEQYF.

The V gene is TRBV28, the J gene TRBJ2-1; possible D gene TRBD1, 7 bases. The V end lost 5 bases, the J end lost 3 bases, and 11 bases lay between the germline ends. Germline CDR1 and CDR2: MDHEN and SYDVKM. The CDR3 extends over 14 amino acids. CDR3 protein: CASSLRDSYNEQFF. CDR3 nucleotides: TGTGCCAGCAGTCTGCGGGACAGCTACAATGAGCAGTTCTTC.

The chain combines TRBV6-5 with TRBJ2-5, with 7 bases that match TRBD1. This CDR3 is 15 amino acids long. The germline V gene encodes CDR1 MNHEY and CDR2 SVGAGI. J gave up 3 bases and V 5 bases, and 9 bases lay outside the gene matches. This CDR3 is CASSINRDRKETQYF. CDR3 coding DNA: TGTGCCAGCAGTATTAACCGGGACAGAAAAGAGACCCAGTACTTC.

The sample holds many counts of this clonotype. The chain carries TRBV4-1 and TRBJ2-5; TRBD2 aligns across 8 bases. There are 15 residues in the CDR3. V lost 7 bases and J lost 2; bases outside the gene matches: 9. CDR1 and CDR2 (germline): MGHRA, YSYEKL. CDR3 region: CASNPSGGHQETQYF. CDR3 DNA sequence: TGCGCCAGCAACCCGAGCGGGGGCCATCAAGAGACCCAGTACTTC.

This clonotype has only a few counts. This chain uses TRBV21-1 with TRBJ1-2; the D call in the table, TRBD1, was not verified against the DNA. TRBV21-1 is an annotated pseudogene. The CDR3 runs 14 residues. The CDR3 coding sequence is TGTGCCAGCAACCAAGAGGGGACCATCTATGGCTACACCTTC. Protein: CASNQEGTIYGYTF.

DNA for the CDR3: TGCGCCAGCAGCCAAGATCAAGGGTGGGGGGCCAAAAACATTCAGTACTTC. It specifies CASSQDQGWGAKNIQYF. The J gene is TRBJ2-4, the V gene TRBV4-1, with D perhaps TRBD1 or TRBD2 (5 bases each). The V gene's germline CDR1 is MGHRA and CDR2 YSYEKL. This CDR3 contains 17 residues. Trimming cost V 0 bases and J 1 base, with 13 bases left between them.

This clonotype occurred a few times. This chain joins TRBV5-1 and TRBJ1-5; no reliable D call. This CDR3 is 15 amino acids long. CDR1 is SGHRS, CDR2 YFSETQ, per germline. V was pared by 1 base and J by 3 bases, with 11 bases between. As DNA, the CDR3 is TGCGCCAGCAGCTTGACCCCCGGGCCCAATCAGCCCCAGCATTTT. This encodes CASSLTPGPNQPQHF.

This clonotype has more than one count but fewer than ten. The chain employs TRBV7-9 and TRBJ1-4; 7 positions match TRBD1. The CDR3 is 15 residues long. V trimming: 4 bases; J trimming: 7 bases; junction bases outside the gene matches: 9. Germline V gives CDR1 SEHNR, CDR2 FQNEAQ (reference sequence). The CDR3 loop is CASSSSTGYIEKLFF. CDR3 nucleotides: TGTGCCAGCAGCTCATCGACAGGGTATATTGAAAAACTGTTTTTT.

J is TRBJ2-2 and V is TRBV11-2; 10 nucleotides align to TRBD2. This CDR3 has 18 residues. V gave up 0 bases and J gave up 3 bases; unmatched junction bases: 7. Germline CDR1 is SGHAT and CDR2 is FQNNGV. The CDR3 DNA reads as TGTGCCAGCAGCTTAGATCTCAGCGGGGGGGCCTACACCGGGGAGCTGTTTTTT. This encodes CASSLDLSGGAYTGELFF.

This clonotype was found many times. This chain connects TRBV18 to TRBJ1-1; D is undetermined. The CDR3 contains 15 residues. CDR1 is KGHSH, CDR2 LQKENI, per germline. V was trimmed by 2 bases and J by 7 bases, leaving 17 bases between them. Here the CDR3 reads CASSPRSAVSSEAFF. The CDR3 DNA follows: TGTGCCAGCTCACCAAGGTCGGCAGTTTCCAGTGAAGCTTTCTTT.

This clonotype was seen more than once but under ten times. The chain has TRBV28 and TRBJ1-1; D not certain. V shed 3 bases and J shed 11 bases, with 13 bases lying between them. The CDR3 runs 12 residues. Germline-derived CDR1 and CDR2 are MDHEN and SYDVKM. CDR3: CASSLGGRAAFF. For the CDR3, the DNA is TGTGCCAGCAGTTTGGGAGGGCGGGCGGCTTTCTTT.

This clonotype was seen more than once but under ten times. The rearrangement links TRBV20-1 to TRBJ2-3, with D tentatively TRBD2 (5 bases). The CDR3 sequence is 15 residues long. Looked up from germline, CDR1 is DFQATT and CDR2 is SNEGSKA (reference sequence). Trimming shortened V by 1 base and J by 8 bases, and 19 bases separated the two germline ends. CDR3 sequence (DNA): TGCAGTGCTAGAGGAGGGATGCAGCCCAGTGGTACGCAGTATTTT. It is translated as CSARGGMQPSGTQYF.

This clonotype was observed a handful of times. The J gene is TRBJ1-6, the V gene TRBV7-9, with TRBD1 as a possible D gene (5 bases). Germline V gene lookup returns CDR1 SEHNR and CDR2 FQNEAQ (reference sequence). Trimming pared 3 bases from V and 13 bases from J, leaving 7 bases between. The CDR3 is 11 residues long. CDR3 sequence (DNA): TGTGCCAGCAGCTTTGGGGGGCCCCTCCACTTT. This gives the protein CASSFGGPLHF.

The table lists this clonotype with a few counts. This chain connects TRBV5-1 to TRBJ2-3; 9 bases are shared with TRBD1. Germline V gives CDR1 SGHRS, CDR2 YFSETQ. This CDR3 region has 15 residues. The trim removed 4 bases at V and 3 bases at J, leaving 6 bases unmatched. The CDR3 coding sequence is TGCGCCAGCAGCCCGCGGACAGGGGCAACAGATACGCAGTATTTT. Protein: CASSPRTGATDTQYF.

The rearrangement uses TRBV6-5 and TRBJ1-4; D remains ambiguous. Trimming took off 6 bases at V and 7 bases at J, with 15 bases between the two ends. Germline CDR1 and CDR2: MNHEY and SVGAGI. The CDR3 covers 14 residues. In DNA form, the CDR3 reads TGTGCCAGCAGCCGCAGCGGGGTTACTGAAAAACTGTTTTTT. Its translation is CASSRSGVTEKLFF.